This TCR beta chain was recorded in a study of blood T cell repertoires in COVID-19. This clone was recorded once. Repertoires were generated with immunoSEQ multiplex PCR, while TCRdb's copy carries only in-frame clones and drops some. The sample holds around 99,000 clones; around 83% are singletons and the top ten take 4% to 5.5%. Unmatched junction bases numbered 12, after V lost 2 bases and J lost 7 bases. The germline V gene encodes CDR1 SGHDN and CDR2 FVKESK. The length of the CDR3 is 17 residues. The V and J genes are TRBV14 and TRBJ1-4, with 8 bases fitting TRBD1. Sequenced sample: peripheral blood. The receptor comes from a man between 70 and 80 years old with acute or convalescent COVID-19. The CDR3 bases are TGTGCCAGCAGCCAAAGGCTCACTACAGGGGGTGGTGAAAAACTGTTTTTT. As protein: CASSQRLTTGGGEKLFF.